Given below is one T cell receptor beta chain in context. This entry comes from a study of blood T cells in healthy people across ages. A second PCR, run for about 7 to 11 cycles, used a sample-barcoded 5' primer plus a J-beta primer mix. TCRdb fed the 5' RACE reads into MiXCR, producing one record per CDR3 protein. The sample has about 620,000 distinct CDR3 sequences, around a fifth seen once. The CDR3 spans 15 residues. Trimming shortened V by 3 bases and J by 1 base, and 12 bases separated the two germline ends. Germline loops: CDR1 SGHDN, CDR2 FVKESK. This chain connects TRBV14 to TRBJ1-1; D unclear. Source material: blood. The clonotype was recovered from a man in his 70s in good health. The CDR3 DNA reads TGTGCCAGCAGCCAGGGAGGGCTTTCGAACACTGAAGCTTTCTTT. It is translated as CASSQGGLSNTEAFF.